This T cell receptor (beta chain) was observed in a study of blood T cell repertoires in COVID-19 (dated by TCRdb to about 2020). Background on the whole study: Samples covering the acute and convalescent phases of COVID-19 were provided by collaborators in the United States, Italy and Spain. The dataset comprised deeply sampled blood TCRbeta repertoires from subjects exposed to, actively infected with, or recovered from COVID-19. The samples were drawn from the first 160 participants of the ongoing ImmuneRACE study and from over 950 subjects provided by 6 global collaborators. Where HLA class I and class II types were available, the types were taken from metadata supplied by the sample provider, not from assay-based typing. The repertoires were released in a freely available public database meant as a resource for research on the immune response to SARS-CoV-2. The prospective study material was composed of cDNA or gDNA derived from T cells, B-cell-depleted T cells, or PBMCs. Nearly every sample came with metadata listing a de-identified subject ID, COVID-19 status, age in years and sex. Results the study describes overall, beyond this receptor: The quantity of clinical and demographic metadata differed by source and by participant and was supplied without curation.

TCRbeta CDR3 regions were amplified from genomic DNA by means of the immunoSEQ Assay, a bias-controlled multiplex PCR. Concerning the study's data processing: Within the assay, amplification of reference gene primers was used to estimate how many nucleated cells each sample contained. To quantify the absolute abundance of each unique TCRbeta CDR3 rearrangement, sequence reads were collapsed and filtered. For each sample, productive Simpson clonality was calculated by taking the square root of Simpson's diversity index across productive rearrangements. Here the immuneACCESS table is served through TCRdb, limited to in-frame sequences with V and J called. Missing clones are a known gap in these copies; in checked studies unresolved V genes cover under half, and the rest lacks a known reason. The V and J calls and clone size are taken from that table; D and trimming were inferred from the DNA. The sample profile shows 160,000 or so clones; roughly 87% of them were found once. 1.2% of the sample comes from the top ten.

This clone was found once. Its antigen specificity is not known. Base qualities were left out, and no much larger clone turns up one base away. Relative to germline, V is 2 bases shorter and J is 1 base shorter, with 14 bases between their ends. Sequences LGHDT (CDR1) and YNNKEL (CDR2) are obtained from the germline V gene (reference sequence). The CDR3, from cysteine to phenylalanine, totals 16 residues. Only the CDR3 DNA is retained, 48 bases long and in frame from the first base. In the prospective study, participants were roughly 18 to 100 years old, resided in 24 geographic areas of the United States, and were enrolled through a virtual design. In the prospective study, cohorts were assigned on the basis of participant-reported clinical history obtained from a screening survey and a study questionnaire. Mobile phlebotomists in the prospective study collected whole blood, serum and a nasopharyngeal or oropharyngeal swab from every participant. Over an approximately 2-month period, participants in the prospective study had the option of providing additional blood draws and questionnaires. Before DNA extraction, blood samples from the prospective study were shipped at room temperature or frozen.

The sequencing input was PBMCs or T cells enriched from blood (not recorded which). This clonotype was obtained from a human donor with acute COVID-19. The donor label of this sample is uncertain. The V and J segments used are TRBV3-1 (or the pseudogene TRBV3-2) and TRBJ2-5, with the identity of the D gene unclear. The DNA sequence is TGTGCCAGCAGCCAACATCCAGCGCGCAGCCAAGAGACCCAGTACTTC. It specifies CASSQHPARSQETQYF.